This entry concerns a single TCR beta chain. Its antigen is undetermined. The sample comes from a study of blood T cells in healthy people across ages. Through a sample-barcoded 5' primer and a J-beta primer mix, a second PCR was run for roughly 6 to 12 cycles. TCRdb passed the 5' RACE reads through MiXCR, listing each CDR3 protein once. The data contain some 1.5 million distinct CDR3 sequences, about 45% of them seen just once; the ten biggest clones take up approximately 4%. V dropped 2 bases and J dropped 2; count of bases not matched to a gene: 4. The CDR3 totals 14 residues. CDR1 is DFQATT and CDR2 is SNEGSKA in the germline V gene (reference sequence). Study results and caveats: Long-lived donors had more naive CD4+ cells and higher diversity than aged donors. Leaving the PBMCs unsorted stopped any conclusive comparison of naive versus antigen-experienced cells. TCR beta diversity tracked closely with naive T cell percentage.

A minimum of 6 micrograms of total RNA was extracted per sample. The clonotype was recovered from a woman aged 18 to 35 in good health. Sequencing input: blood. This sequence joins TRBV20-1 and TRBJ2-3; 7 bases are shared with TRBD2. CDR3 DNA: TGCAGTGCTAGAATTGCGGGGGTCACAGATACGCAGTATTTT. Translating gives CSARIAGVTDTQYF.